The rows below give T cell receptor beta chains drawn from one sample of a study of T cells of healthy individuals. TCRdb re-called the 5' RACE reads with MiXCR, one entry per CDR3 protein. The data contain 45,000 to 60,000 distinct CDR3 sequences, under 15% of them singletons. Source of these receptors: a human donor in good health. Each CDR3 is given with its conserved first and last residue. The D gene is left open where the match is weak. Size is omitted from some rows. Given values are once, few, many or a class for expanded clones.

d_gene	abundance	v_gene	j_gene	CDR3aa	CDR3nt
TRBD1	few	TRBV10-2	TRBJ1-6	CASSYGTGLYNSPLHF	TGCGCCAGCAGTTACGGGACAGGCCTCTATAATTCACCCCTCCACTTT
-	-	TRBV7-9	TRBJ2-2	CASSPKTRAGELFF	TGTGCCAGCAGCCCGAAGACCCGGGCCGGGGAGCTGTTTTTT
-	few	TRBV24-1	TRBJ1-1	CATMPEAFF	TGTGCCACCATGCCCGAAGCTTTCTTT
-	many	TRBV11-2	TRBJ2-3	CASSLGGGTDTQYF	TGTGCCAGCAGCTTAGGCGGCGGCACAGATACGCAGTATTTT
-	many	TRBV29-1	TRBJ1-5	CSARKGGTDQPQHF	TGCAGCGCCCGGAAGGGTGGTACGGATCAGCCCCAGCATTTT
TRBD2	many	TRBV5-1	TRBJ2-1	CASSATSGVNEQFF	TGCGCCAGCAGCGCAACTAGCGGGGTCAATGAGCAGTTCTTC
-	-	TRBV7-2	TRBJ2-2	CASTPGPGFNTGELFF	TGTGCCAGCACCCCGGGCCCTGGGTTTAACACCGGGGAGCTGTTTTTT
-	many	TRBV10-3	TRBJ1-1	CAISEERGTEAFF	TGTGCCATCAGTGAAGAGAGGGGCACTGAAGCTTTCTTT
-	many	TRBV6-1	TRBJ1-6	CASRNEMSVPPLHF	TGTGCCAGCCGAAACGAGATGTCAGTTCCACCCCTCCACTTT
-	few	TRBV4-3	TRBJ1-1	CASSQAAGRSGTEAFF	TGCGCCAGCAGCCAAGCGGCAGGGAGGTCGGGCACTGAAGCTTTCTTT
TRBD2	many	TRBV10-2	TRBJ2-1	CASRGLAGTYEQFF	TGCGCCAGCAGGGGACTAGCGGGAACCTATGAGCAGTTCTTC
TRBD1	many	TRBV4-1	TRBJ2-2	CASRHVRGPRTGELFF	TGCGCCAGCAGACACGTCAGGGGGCCAAGAACCGGGGAGCTGTTTTTT
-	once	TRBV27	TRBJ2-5	CASSSSRVAETQYF	TGTGCCAGCAGTTCTTCCAGGGTTGCCGAGACCCAGTACTTC
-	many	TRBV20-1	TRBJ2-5	CSARDPSWYQETQYF	TGCAGTGCTAGAGATCCTAGCTGGTACCAAGAGACCCAGTACTTC
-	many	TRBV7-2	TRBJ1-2	CASSLERRAGYTF	TGTGCCAGCAGCTTAGAACGGAGGGCTGGCTACACCTTC
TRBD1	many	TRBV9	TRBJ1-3	CASSPPTGLKPGNTIYF	TGTGCCAGCAGCCCTCCGACAGGGTTAAAACCTGGAAACACCATATATTTT
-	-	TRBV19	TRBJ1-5	CATLSGGRFNQPQHF	TGTGCCACCTTAAGTGGGGGCCGCTTCAATCAGCCCCAGCATTTT
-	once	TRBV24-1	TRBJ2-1	CATSVEGGPYNEQFF	TGTGCCACCAGTGTTGAGGGGGGGCCCTACAATGAGCAGTTCTTC
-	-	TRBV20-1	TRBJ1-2	CSAPPDTTNYGYTF	TGCAGTGCCCCCCCGGACACCACTAACTATGGCTACACCTTC
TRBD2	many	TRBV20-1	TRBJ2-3	CSARDRVTSGSIDTQYF	TGCAGTGCTAGAGATCGGGTAACTAGCGGGAGTATAGATACGCAGTATTTT
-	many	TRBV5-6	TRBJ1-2	CASSLRNYGYTF	TGTGCCAGCAGCTTGAGGAACTATGGCTACACCTTC
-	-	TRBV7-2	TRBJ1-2	CASSLGTVYSGYTF	TGTGCCAGCAGCTTAGGGACAGTCTATAGTGGCTACACCTTC
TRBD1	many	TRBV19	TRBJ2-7	CASRGGQGNSYEQYF	TGTGCCAGTAGGGGCGGACAGGGGAACTCCTACGAGCAGTACTTC
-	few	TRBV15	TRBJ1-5	CATSRDLGGNQPQHF	TGTGCCACCAGCAGAGATCTGGGAGGGAATCAGCCCCAGCATTTT
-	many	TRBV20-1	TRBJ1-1	CSAGRQSLNTEAFF	TGCAGTGCTGGAAGACAGTCCTTGAACACTGAAGCTTTCTTT
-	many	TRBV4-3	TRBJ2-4	CASSHSRTANIQYF	TGCGCCAGCAGCCACTCCCGGACAGCAAACATTCAGTACTTC
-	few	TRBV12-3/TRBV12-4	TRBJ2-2	CASSLARGTTGELFF	TGTGCCAGCAGTTTAGCACGCGGGACTACCGGGGAGCTGTTTTTT
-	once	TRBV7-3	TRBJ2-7	CASSSPGNRQYF	TGTGCCAGCAGCTCGCCGGGGAATAGGCAGTACTTC
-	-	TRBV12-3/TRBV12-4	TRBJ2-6	CASSLISGANVLTF	TGTGCCAGCAGTTTGATCTCTGGGGCCAACGTCCTGACTTTC
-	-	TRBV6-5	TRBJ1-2	CASSYSGMAGYTF	TGTGCCAGCAGTTACTCAGGCATGGCTGGCTACACCTTC
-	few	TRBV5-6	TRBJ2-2	CASSFSRGTGELFF	TGTGCCAGCAGCTTCAGCCGGGGCACCGGGGAGCTGTTTTTT
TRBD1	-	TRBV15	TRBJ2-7	CATSRDRAQGAPYEQYF	TGTGCCACCAGCAGAGATCGAGCTCAGGGGGCCCCCTACGAGCAGTACTTC